This entry lists 12 T cell receptor beta chains sequenced from one sample in a study of a mutant IDH1 vaccine in newly diagnosed glioma. The antigens for these receptors are not known. Method: immunoSEQ multiplex PCR; TCRdb's copy keeps in-frame clones and lacks some. This sample has over 30,000 clones, with approximately 90% found just once. Indicated time point: week 47, end of study. A 20-mer mutant IDH1 peptide at 300 ug was injected subcutaneously with topical imiquimod. This specimen was PBMCs, taken from a glioma patient whose treatment included an IDH1 peptide vaccine. The receptors originated from a woman in her 30s with glioma.

This chain joins TRBV7-6 and TRBJ1-1, with D possibly being TRBD1 (5 bases). V lost 5 bases and J lost 1, with 8 bases in between. The germline CDR1 and CDR2 sequences are SGHVS and FNYEAQ. This CDR3 is 13 amino acids long. CDR3 region: CASSAGRNTEAFF. The CDR3 DNA sequence: TGTGCCAGCAGCGCGGGACGGAACACTGAAGCTTTCTTT. The variable domain in full, with the rest retrieved from reference TRBV7-6 and TRBJ1-1, is GAGVSQSPRYKVTKRGQDVALRCDPISGHVSLYWYRQALGQGPEFLTYFNYEAQQDKSGLPNDRFSAERPEGSISTLTIQRTEQRDSAMYRCASSAGRNTEAFFGQGTRLTVV.

This rearrangement joins TRBV2 to TRBJ1-5; perhaps TRBD1 as D (5 bases). There are 14 residues in the CDR3. CDR1 and CDR2 from the germline V gene are SNHLY and FYNNEI. V shed 5 bases and J shed 0 bases, with 8 bases lying between them. The CDR3: CASSQGDSNQPQHF. The CDR3 DNA reads as TGTGCCAGCAGTCAAGGGGATAGCAATCAGCCCCAGCATTTT.

This clone has just a few counts. The chain combines TRBV5-1 with TRBJ2-5; tentatively, D is TRBD1 or TRBD2 (6 bases each). The CDR3 has 15 amino acids. Germline-derived CDR1 and CDR2 are SGHRS and YFSETQ. Trimming pared 4 bases from V and 5 bases from J, leaving 18 bases between. The CDR3, as DNA: TGCGCCAGCAGCGGCGGACAGCCGGGGGCGGAGACCCAGTACTTC. It yields the protein CASSGGQPGAETQYF. Combining the CDR3 with reference TRBV5-1 and TRBJ2-5 gives the whole variable domain KAGVTQTPRYLIKTRGQQVTLSCSPISGHRSVSWYQQTPGQGLQFLFEYFSETQRNKGNFPGRFSGRQFSNSRSEMNVSTLELGDSALYLCASSGGQPGAETQYFGPGTRLLVL.

The chain joins TRBV6-5 to TRBJ1-2; D unclear. This CDR3 is built from 15 residues. Germline V gene sequence: CDR1 MNHEY, CDR2 SVGAGI. The V and J ends lost 0 bases and 4 bases respectively, with 12 bases between them. CDR3 bases: TGTGCCAGCAGTTACTCGATCCGGAAGACCTATGGCTACACCTTC. Encoded protein: CASSYSIRKTYGYTF.

This clone occurred a few times. This chain joins TRBV10-3 and TRBJ1-6; D possibly corresponds to TRBD1 (5 bases). Germline CDR1 and CDR2: ENHRY and SYGVKD. This CDR3 is built from 15 residues. The V and J ends lost 0 bases and 6 bases respectively, with 9 bases between them. The CDR3 DNA follows: TGTGCCATCAGTGAGTCGGGGGAAAGTAATTCACCCCTCCACTTT. Amino acid sequence: CAISESGESNSPLHF.

The chain carries TRBV18 and TRBJ1-2; 7 nucleotides align to TRBD1. Germline V gene sequence: CDR1 KGHSH, CDR2 LQKENI. The length of the CDR3 is 15 residues. Unmatched junction bases numbered 14, after V lost 5 bases and J lost 8 bases. The CDR3 reads CASSRGQIVSGGYTF. The DNA for the CDR3 is TGTGCCAGCTCAAGGGGACAGATCGTTTCGGGGGGCTACACCTTC.

V gene TRBV10-2 combines with J gene TRBJ2-2; 7 bases match TRBD1. V shed 10 bases, J shed 5 bases, and the junction held 7 bases outside the gene matches. Per the germline V gene, CDR1 is WSHSY and CDR2 is SAAADI. The CDR3 covers 13 residues. CDR3: CAITGAGTGELFF. CDR3 DNA sequence: TGCGCCATCACAGGGGCTGGGACCGGGGAGCTGTTTTTT.

The J gene is TRBJ2-1, the V gene TRBV7-9; 13 bases map to TRBD2. The CDR3 runs 18 residues. Germline assignment: CDR1 SEHNR and CDR2 FQNEAQ (reference sequence). J was trimmed by 0 bases and V by 5 bases; bases with no gene match: 7. The CDR3 is CASSPGLAGSSSYNEQFF. CDR3 nucleotides: TGTGCCAGCAGCCCGGGACTAGCGGGGTCGAGCTCCTACAATGAGCAGTTCTTC.

This chain links TRBV7-9 with TRBJ1-6; unclear D gene. Germline assignment: CDR1 SEHNR and CDR2 FQNEAQ (reference sequence). The V and J ends lost 7 bases and 11 bases respectively, with 12 bases between them. The CDR3 has 12 residues. CDR3 sequence reads: CASNTGGAPLHF. CDR3 coding DNA: TGTGCCAGCAACACGGGTGGTGCACCCCTCCACTTT.

The rearrangement links TRBV14 to TRBJ1-2; 8 nucleotides agree with TRBD1. The germline CDR1 and CDR2 sequences are SGHDN and FVKESK. V was pared by 2 bases and J by 7 bases, with 6 bases of the junction left unmatched. The length of the CDR3 is 14 residues. The CDR3 loop is CASSQRGQGPGYTF. The CDR3 DNA reads TGTGCCAGCAGCCAAAGAGGACAGGGCCCTGGCTACACCTTC. The entire variable domain, with the rest obtained from reference TRBV14 and TRBJ1-2, is as follows: EAGVTQFPSHSVIEKGQTVTLRCDPISGHDNLYWYRRVMGKEIKFLLHFVKESKQDESGMPNNRFLAERTGGTYSTLKVQPAELEDSGVYFCASSQRGQGPGYTFGSGTRLTVV.

This chain connects TRBV2 to TRBJ1-1; D is undetermined. This CDR3 contains 14 residues. Germline CDR1 SNHLY, CDR2 FYNNEI. V dropped 4 bases and J dropped 0 bases, with 9 bases sitting between them. CDR3 sequence reads: CASSGSTLNTEAFF. The CDR3 region has the DNA TGTGCCAGCAGTGGGTCTACCTTGAACACTGAAGCTTTCTTT. Full variable domain (remainder filled in from reference TRBV2 and TRBJ1-1): EPEVTQTPSHQVTQMGQEVILRCVPISNHLYFYWYRQILGQKVEFLVSFYNNEISEKSEIFDDQFSVERPDGSNFTLKIRSTKLEDSAMYFCASSGSTLNTEAFFGQGTRLTVV.

This chain joins TRBV6-6 and TRBJ2-3; possible D gene TRBD2, 6 bases. Trimming shortened V by 7 bases and J by 1 base, and 15 bases separated the two germline ends. The CDR3 extends over 15 amino acids. Germline-derived CDR1 and CDR2 are MNHNY and SVGAGI (reference sequence). CDR3 residues: CASKIGDWRTDTQYF. CDR3 bases: TGTGCCAGCAAGATAGGGGACTGGCGCACAGATACGCAGTATTTT.